These T cell receptor beta chains were read from a single sample in a study of T cell responses to AZD1222 COVID-19 vaccine. Sequencing used immunoSEQ multiplex PCR; TCRdb keeps in-frame clones, though not all of them. The sample carries 120,000 or so clones, just over 85% recorded once. The source was peripheral blood, collected 28 days after the second AZD1222 dose. The receptors originated from an adult who received the AZD1222 COVID-19 vaccine. Each CDR3 is given with its conserved first and last residue. Each record gives: CDR3 protein, CDR3 DNA, V gene, J gene, CDR3 length, clone size, D gene. D genes are given only for firm matches. For some rows the clone size is stated as once, few or many, or as a class when expanded; others skip it.

CDR3 protein: CASSLARAGGTEAFF
CDR3 DNA: TGTGCCAGCAGCTTAGCGCGAGCAGGGGGCACTGAAGCTTTCTTT
V gene: TRBV7-9
J gene: TRBJ1-1
CDR3 length: 15
clone size: -
D gene: TRBD1

CDR3 protein: CASSLASGYNEQFF
CDR3 DNA: TGTGCCAGCAGCTTAGCTAGCGGCTACAATGAGCAGTTCTTC
V gene: TRBV7-2
J gene: TRBJ2-1
CDR3 length: 14
clone size: -
D gene: -

CDR3 protein: CASSYPTGQSNQPQHF
CDR3 DNA: TGTGCCAGCAGTTACCCGACAGGGCAAAGCAATCAGCCCCAGCATTTT
V gene: TRBV6-6
J gene: TRBJ1-5
CDR3 length: 16
clone size: -
D gene: TRBD1

CDR3 protein: CASSGDSYEQYF
CDR3 DNA: TGTGCCAGTAGTGGGGACAGCTACGAGCAGTACTTC
V gene: TRBV19
J gene: TRBJ2-7
CDR3 length: 12
clone size: -
D gene: TRBD1

CDR3 protein: CASSYSSGGPYEQYF
CDR3 DNA: TGTGCCAGCAGTTACTCTTCCGGGGGTCCCTACGAGCAGTACTTC
V gene: TRBV6-5
J gene: TRBJ2-7
CDR3 length: 15
clone size: -
D gene: -

CDR3 protein: CSVANLSGANVLTF
CDR3 DNA: TGCAGCGTTGCGAATCTCTCTGGGGCCAACGTCCTGACTTTC
V gene: TRBV29-1
J gene: TRBJ2-6
CDR3 length: 14
clone size: once
D gene: -

CDR3 protein: CASSKQGQARLYF
CDR3 DNA: TGTGCCAGCAGCAAACAGGGACAAGCCCGACTGTACTTC
V gene: TRBV21-1
J gene: TRBJ2-7
CDR3 length: 13
clone size: -
D gene: -

CDR3 protein: CASSQGLAGEVDYEQYF
CDR3 DNA: TGCGCCAGCAGCCAAGGGCTAGCGGGGGAGGTAGACTACGAGCAGTACTTC
V gene: TRBV4-1
J gene: TRBJ2-7
CDR3 length: 17
clone size: -
D gene: TRBD2

CDR3 protein: CASSLQGSTPLHF
CDR3 DNA: TGCGCCAGCAGCTTGCAGGGGTCAACACCCCTCCACTTT
V gene: TRBV5-1
J gene: TRBJ1-6
CDR3 length: 13
clone size: -
D gene: -

CDR3 protein: CASSYYSGGYYNEQFF
CDR3 DNA: TGTGCCAGCAGTTACTATAGCGGGGGTTACTACAATGAGCAGTTCTTC
V gene: TRBV6-5
J gene: TRBJ2-1
CDR3 length: 16
clone size: -
D gene: TRBD2

CDR3 protein: CASSSNQGGSGELFF
CDR3 DNA: TGTGCCAGCAGCTCGAATCAGGGTGGATCCGGGGAGCTGTTTTTT
V gene: TRBV7-3
J gene: TRBJ2-2
CDR3 length: 15
clone size: -
D gene: -

CDR3 protein: CASSRQGPFYEQYF
CDR3 DNA: TGTGCCAGCAGTCGACAGGGGCCATTCTACGAGCAGTACTTC
V gene: TRBV6-5
J gene: TRBJ2-7
CDR3 length: 14
clone size: -
D gene: TRBD1

CDR3 protein: CASTLPRVNNQPQHF
CDR3 DNA: TGTGCCAGCACCCTACCGCGGGTGAACAATCAGCCCCAGCATTTT
V gene: TRBV28
J gene: TRBJ1-5
CDR3 length: 15
clone size: -
D gene: -

CDR3 protein: CASSMDRGRLYGYTF
CDR3 DNA: TGTGCCAGTAGTATGGACAGGGGGAGGTTGTATGGCTACACCTTC
V gene: TRBV19
J gene: TRBJ1-2
CDR3 length: 15
clone size: few
D gene: TRBD1

CDR3 protein: CASSEGADQPQHF
CDR3 DNA: TGTGCCAGCAGTGAGGGGGCGGATCAGCCCCAGCATTTT
V gene: TRBV28
J gene: TRBJ1-5
CDR3 length: 13
clone size: once
D gene: TRBD1

CDR3 protein: CASSQGVVNTEAFF
CDR3 DNA: TGTGCCAGCAGCCAAGGGGTGGTTAACACTGAAGCTTTCTTT
V gene: TRBV3-1/TRBV3-2
J gene: TRBJ1-1
CDR3 length: 14
clone size: -
D gene: -

CDR3 protein: CASSRDGAHFNTGELFF
CDR3 DNA: TGCGCCAGCAGTCGTGACGGAGCACATTTCAACACCGGGGAGCTGTTTTTT
V gene: TRBV5-1
J gene: TRBJ2-2
CDR3 length: 17
clone size: few
D gene: -

CDR3 protein: CASSELRANNQPQHF
CDR3 DNA: TGTGCCAGCAGTGAGCTCAGAGCTAACAATCAGCCCCAGCATTTT
V gene: TRBV2
J gene: TRBJ1-5
CDR3 length: 15
clone size: -
D gene: -

CDR3 protein: CASSQLGRRGETQYF
CDR3 DNA: TGTGCCAGCAGCCAACTCGGACGTCGAGGAGAGACCCAGTACTTC
V gene: TRBV3-1/TRBV3-2
J gene: TRBJ2-5
CDR3 length: 15
clone size: -
D gene: -

CDR3 protein: CASSKTLATNEKLFF
CDR3 DNA: TGTGCCAGTAGTAAGACACTGGCAACTAATGAAAAACTGTTTTTT
V gene: TRBV19
J gene: TRBJ1-4
CDR3 length: 15
clone size: -
D gene: -